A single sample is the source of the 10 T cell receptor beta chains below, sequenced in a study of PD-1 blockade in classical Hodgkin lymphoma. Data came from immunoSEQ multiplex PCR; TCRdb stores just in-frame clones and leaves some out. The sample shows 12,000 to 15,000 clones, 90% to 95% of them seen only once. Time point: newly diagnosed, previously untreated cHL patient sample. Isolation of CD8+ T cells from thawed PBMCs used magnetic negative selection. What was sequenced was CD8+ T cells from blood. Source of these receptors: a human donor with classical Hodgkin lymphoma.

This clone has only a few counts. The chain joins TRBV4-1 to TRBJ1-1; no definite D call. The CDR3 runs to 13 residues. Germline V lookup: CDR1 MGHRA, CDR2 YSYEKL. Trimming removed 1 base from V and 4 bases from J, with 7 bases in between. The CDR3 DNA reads TGCGCCAGCAGCCAAGGGGCCGGCACTGAAGCTTTCTTT. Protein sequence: CASSQGAGTEAFF.

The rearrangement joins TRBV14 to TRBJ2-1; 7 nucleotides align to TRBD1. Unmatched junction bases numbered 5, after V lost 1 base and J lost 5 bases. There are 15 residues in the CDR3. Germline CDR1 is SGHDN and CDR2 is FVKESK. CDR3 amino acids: CASSQGFGTDNEQFF. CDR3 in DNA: TGTGCCAGCAGCCAAGGTTTCGGGACAGACAATGAGCAGTTCTTC.

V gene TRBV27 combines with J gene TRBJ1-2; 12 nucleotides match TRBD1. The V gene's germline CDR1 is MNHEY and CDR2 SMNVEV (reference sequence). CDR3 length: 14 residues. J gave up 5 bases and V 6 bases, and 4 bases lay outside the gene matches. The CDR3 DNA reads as TGTGCCAGCAGGGGGACAGGGGGCTCTTATGGCTACACCTTC. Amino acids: CASRGTGGSYGYTF.

CDR3 protein: CAISESLSPSHNPYEQYF. CDR3 coding DNA: TGTGCCATCAGTGAGTCGCTCTCTCCTAGCCATAACCCCTACGAGCAGTACTTC. V usage is TRBV10-3 and J usage is TRBJ2-7; D perhaps matches TRBD2 (5 bases). The germline V gene has CDR1 ENHRY and CDR2 SYGVKD. V lost 0 bases to trimming and J lost 2 bases, with 20 bases between them. The CDR3 covers 18 residues.

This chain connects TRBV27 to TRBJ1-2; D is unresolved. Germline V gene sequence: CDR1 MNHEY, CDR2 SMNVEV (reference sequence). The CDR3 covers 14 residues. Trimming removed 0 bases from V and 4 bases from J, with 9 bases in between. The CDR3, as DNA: TGTGCCAGCAGTTTATCAGGGAACCTCTATGGCTACACCTTC. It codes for CASSLSGNLYGYTF.

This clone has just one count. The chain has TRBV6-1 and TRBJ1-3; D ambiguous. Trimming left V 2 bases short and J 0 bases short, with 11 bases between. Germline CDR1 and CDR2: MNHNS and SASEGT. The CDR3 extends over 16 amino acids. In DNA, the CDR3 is TGTGCCAGCAGTGAACGGACTGGGGACTCTGGAAACACCATATATTTT. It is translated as CASSERTGDSGNTIYF.

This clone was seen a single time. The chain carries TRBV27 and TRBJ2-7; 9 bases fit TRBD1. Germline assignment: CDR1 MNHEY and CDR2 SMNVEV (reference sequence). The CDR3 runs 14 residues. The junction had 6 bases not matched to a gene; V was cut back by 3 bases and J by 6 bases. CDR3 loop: CASSLGTGYGEQYV. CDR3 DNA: TGTGCCAGCAGTTTGGGGACAGGGTACGGCGAGCAGTACGTC.

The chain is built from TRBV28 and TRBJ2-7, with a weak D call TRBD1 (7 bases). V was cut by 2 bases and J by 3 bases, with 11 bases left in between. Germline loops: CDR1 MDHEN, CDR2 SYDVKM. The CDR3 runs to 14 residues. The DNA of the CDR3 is TGTGCCAGCAGTTTAGGGACAGCGGGCTACGAGCAGTACTTC. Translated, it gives CASSLGTAGYEQYF.

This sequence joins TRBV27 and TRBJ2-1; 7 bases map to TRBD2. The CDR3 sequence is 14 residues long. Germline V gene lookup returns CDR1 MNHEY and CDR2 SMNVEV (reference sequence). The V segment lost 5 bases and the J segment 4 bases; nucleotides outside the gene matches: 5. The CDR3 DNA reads TGTGCCAGCAGTCCTGGCGGGGGTTACAATGAGCAGTTCTTC. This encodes CASSPGGGYNEQFF.

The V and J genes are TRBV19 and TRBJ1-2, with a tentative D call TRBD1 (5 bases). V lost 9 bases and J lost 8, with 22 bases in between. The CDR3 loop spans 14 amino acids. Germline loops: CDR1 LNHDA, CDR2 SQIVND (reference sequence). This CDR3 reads CASRDSDIGGGYTF. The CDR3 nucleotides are TGTGCCAGCAGAGACTCGGACATTGGCGGGGGCTACACCTTC.